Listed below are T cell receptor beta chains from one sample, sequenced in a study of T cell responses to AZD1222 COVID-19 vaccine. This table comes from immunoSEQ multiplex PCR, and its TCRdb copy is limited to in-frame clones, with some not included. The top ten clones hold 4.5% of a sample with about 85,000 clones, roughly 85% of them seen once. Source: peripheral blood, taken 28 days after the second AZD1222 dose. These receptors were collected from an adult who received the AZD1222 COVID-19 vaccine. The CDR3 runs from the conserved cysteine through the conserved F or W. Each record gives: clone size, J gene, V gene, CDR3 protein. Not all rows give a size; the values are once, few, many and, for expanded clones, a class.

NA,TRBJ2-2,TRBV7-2,CAQSPPHPGELFF
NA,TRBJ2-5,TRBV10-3,CAISESKALAGAGETQYF
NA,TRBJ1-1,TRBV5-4,CASSFGSVMNTEAFF
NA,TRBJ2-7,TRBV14,CASSHAGTSRYEQYF
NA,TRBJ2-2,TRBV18,CASFEGPNTGELFF
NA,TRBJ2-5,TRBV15,CATNRNSVGETQYF
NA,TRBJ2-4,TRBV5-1,CASSPRTSRQGYNIQYF
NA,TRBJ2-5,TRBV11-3,CASSSGVPGEETQYF
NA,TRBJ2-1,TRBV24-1,CATSAPSGNNEQFF
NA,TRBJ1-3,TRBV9,CASSVARGNSGNTIYF
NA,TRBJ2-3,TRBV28,CASSAVLQGADTQYF
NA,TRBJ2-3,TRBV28,CASSLPSGSSTDTQYF
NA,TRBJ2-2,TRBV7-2,CASRLDRVVGTGELFF
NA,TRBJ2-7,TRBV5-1,CASSLDTYEQYF
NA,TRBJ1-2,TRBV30,CAWSANVAYGYTF
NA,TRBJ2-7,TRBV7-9,CASSLASSGSGSYEQYF
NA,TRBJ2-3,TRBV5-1,CASSFSSTDTQYF
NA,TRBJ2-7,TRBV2,CASSPGLAEGEQYF
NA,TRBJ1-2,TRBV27,CASSLSNGGPTAYTF
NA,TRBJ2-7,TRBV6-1,CASSERAPLRGGEEQYF
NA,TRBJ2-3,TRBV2,CASTLGLAGEATQYF
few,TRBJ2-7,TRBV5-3,CARSLSRASRLYEQYF
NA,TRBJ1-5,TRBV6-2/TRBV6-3,CASSYSAGYGNQPQHF
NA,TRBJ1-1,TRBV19,CASKVAKAEAFF
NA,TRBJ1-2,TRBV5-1,CASSLVGGNSGYTF
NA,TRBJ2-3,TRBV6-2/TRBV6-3,CASSYDSKRGGVDTQYF
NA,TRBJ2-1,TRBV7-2,CASSLRLPEQFF
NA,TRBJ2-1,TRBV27,CASLRWGGTYNEQFF
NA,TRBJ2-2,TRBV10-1,CASSAGLMSGELFF
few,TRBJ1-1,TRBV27,CASSLYWTLRRDTEAFF
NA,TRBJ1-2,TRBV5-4,CASSLDANYGYTF
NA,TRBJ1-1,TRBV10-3,CAISGRMNTEAFF
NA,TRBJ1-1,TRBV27,CASSPTRGLNTEAFF
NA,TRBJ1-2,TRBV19,CASSIPGTYGYTF
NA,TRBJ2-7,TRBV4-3,CASSQIPVSEQYF
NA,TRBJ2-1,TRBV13,CASSLYGGNEQFF
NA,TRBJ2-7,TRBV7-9,CASSLAGQRGIYEQYF
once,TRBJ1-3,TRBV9,CASSVGPGTGLIGTSGNTIYF
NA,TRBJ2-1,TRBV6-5,CASSQGVASYNEQFF
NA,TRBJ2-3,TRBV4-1,CASSQPKQRVDTQYF
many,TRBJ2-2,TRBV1,CTSSQAGTNTGELFF
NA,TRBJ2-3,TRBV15,CATSRDWTSGREDTQYF
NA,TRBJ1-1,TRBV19,CATGTTFTEAFF
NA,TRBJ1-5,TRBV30,CAWSAPRTRANQPQHF
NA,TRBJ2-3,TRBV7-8,CASSPTRRGRSDTQYF
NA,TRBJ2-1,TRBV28,CASSLLAGGYNEQFF
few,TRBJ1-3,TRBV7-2,CASSLNPPSPSSGNTIYF
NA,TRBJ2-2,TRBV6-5,CASSYEVTGELFF
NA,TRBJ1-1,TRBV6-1,CASSEHLGYTEAFF
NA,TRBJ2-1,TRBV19,CASSVPGQYNEQFF
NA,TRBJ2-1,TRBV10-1,CASSEGTSGYNEQFF